The clone carrying this TCR beta chain appeared many times. Its matching antigen is unknown. The data originate from a study of T cells in Graves' hyperthyroidism and ophthalmopathy. Study at large: Staff took peripheral blood when the initial diagnosis was made, before any treatment began.

RNA transcripts served as the template for amplifying TCR beta CDR3 regions. HTBI primers were the set used in a first-round RT-PCR of the TCR CDR3. TCRdb processed the multiplex PCR reads anew with MiXCR; each CDR3 protein has one entry. Of approximately 530,000 distinct CDR3 sequences in the sample, 15% to 20% were seen once. Orbital computed tomography, thyroid ultrasound, serum thyroxine and TRAb, and clinical symptoms together informed the diagnoses. Study-wide results and caveats: Model output signaled ophthalmopathy a median approximately six months ahead of onset. A model built on 13 V-J features separated ophthalmopathy from stable hyperthyroidism.

The sequence derives from a young woman with Graves' hyperthyroidism. Sample: blood.

The CDR3 DNA sequence: TGTGCCAGCAGTGTCAGGTTCACCGGGGAGCTGTTTTTT. Amino acids: CASSVRFTGELFF. V usage is TRBV6-1 and J usage is TRBJ2-2; unclear D gene. CDR3 length equals 13 residues. The ends were cut back, 4 bases at V and 4 bases at J, with 7 bases in the middle. Germline assignment: CDR1 MNHNS and CDR2 SASEGT.